This T cell receptor beta chain came from a study of cytomegalovirus exposure and HLA in healthy donors. Trimming left V 2 bases short and J 3 bases short, with 8 bases between. In germline, CDR1 is GTSNPN, CDR2 SVGIG (reference sequence). This CDR3 has 13 residues. PCR amplification relied on 60 Vbeta primers (plus 13 Jbeta primers). Original methodology: There were about 88 million unique TCR beta chains by a later count, and about 12 million of them were shared. Assay used: immunoSEQ multiplex PCR; TCRdb lists only in-frame clones, some missing. V and J calls and clone size are given by that table; D and trimming were obtained from the DNA. The table shows about 160,000 clones, with 80% occurring only once. Comment on this clone: Its antigen is not known.

Whole-study findings and limits: Using the classifier, cytomegalovirus status was reportedly diagnosed with high specificity and sensitivity.

This TCR derives from a male donor in good health and CMV-seropositive. Material: PBMCs. This chain links TRBV30 with TRBJ1-5; D is perhaps TRBD1 (6 bases). CDR3 residues: CAWSRQVNQPQHF. The CDR3 nucleotides are TGTGCCTGGAGTCGACAGGTCAATCAGCCCCAGCATTTT.